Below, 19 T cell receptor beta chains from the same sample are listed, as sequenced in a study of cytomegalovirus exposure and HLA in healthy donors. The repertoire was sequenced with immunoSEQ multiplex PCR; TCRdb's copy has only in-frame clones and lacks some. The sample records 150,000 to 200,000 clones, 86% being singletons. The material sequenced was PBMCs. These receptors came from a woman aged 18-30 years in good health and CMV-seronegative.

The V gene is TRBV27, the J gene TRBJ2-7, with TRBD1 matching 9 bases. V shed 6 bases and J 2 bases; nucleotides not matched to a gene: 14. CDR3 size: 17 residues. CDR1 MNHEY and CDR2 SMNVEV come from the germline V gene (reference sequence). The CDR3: CASSDIPGQGSPYEQYF. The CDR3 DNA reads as TGTGCCAGCAGCGATATACCGGGACAGGGTTCGCCCTACGAGCAGTACTTC.

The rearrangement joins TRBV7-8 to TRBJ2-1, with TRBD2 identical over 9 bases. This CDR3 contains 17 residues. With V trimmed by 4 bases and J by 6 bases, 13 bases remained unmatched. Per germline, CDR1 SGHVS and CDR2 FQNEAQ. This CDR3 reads CASSSSLSGGLSNEQFF. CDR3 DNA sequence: TGTGCCAGCAGCTCATCCTTGAGCGGGGGGCTCAGCAATGAGCAGTTCTTC. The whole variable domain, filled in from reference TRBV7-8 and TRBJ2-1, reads GAGVSQSPRYKVAKRGQDVALRCDPISGHVSLFWYQQALGQGPEFLTYFQNEAQLDKSGLPSDRFFAERPEGSVSTLKIQRTQQEDSAVYLCASSSSLSGGLSNEQFFGPGTRLTVL.

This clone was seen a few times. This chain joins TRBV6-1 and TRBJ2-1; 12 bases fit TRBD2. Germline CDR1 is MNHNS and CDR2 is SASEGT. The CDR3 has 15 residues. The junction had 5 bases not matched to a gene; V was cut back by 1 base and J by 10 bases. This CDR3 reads CASSEGTSGVGEQFF. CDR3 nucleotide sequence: TGTGCCAGCAGTGAAGGGACTAGCGGGGTTGGGGAGCAGTTCTTC.

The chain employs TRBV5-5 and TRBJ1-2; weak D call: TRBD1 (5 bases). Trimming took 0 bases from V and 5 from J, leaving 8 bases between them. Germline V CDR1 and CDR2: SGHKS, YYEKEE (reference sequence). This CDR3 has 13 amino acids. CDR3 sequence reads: CASSLGSGYGYTF. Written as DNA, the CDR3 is TGTGCCAGCAGCTTGGGATCAGGGTATGGCTACACCTTC.

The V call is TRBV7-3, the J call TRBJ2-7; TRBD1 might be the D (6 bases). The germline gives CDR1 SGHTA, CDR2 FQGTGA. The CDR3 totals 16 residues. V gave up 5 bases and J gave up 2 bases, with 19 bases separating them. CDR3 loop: CASSALEQGSPYEQYF. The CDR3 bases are TGTGCCAGCAGCGCCCTAGAACAGGGATCCCCCTACGAGCAGTACTTC.

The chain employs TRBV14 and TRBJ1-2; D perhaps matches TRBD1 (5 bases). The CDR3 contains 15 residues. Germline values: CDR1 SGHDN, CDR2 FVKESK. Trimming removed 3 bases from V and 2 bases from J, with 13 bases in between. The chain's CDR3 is CASSHIREANYGYTF. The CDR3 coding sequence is TGTGCCAGCAGCCACATCAGGGAGGCAAACTATGGCTACACCTTC.

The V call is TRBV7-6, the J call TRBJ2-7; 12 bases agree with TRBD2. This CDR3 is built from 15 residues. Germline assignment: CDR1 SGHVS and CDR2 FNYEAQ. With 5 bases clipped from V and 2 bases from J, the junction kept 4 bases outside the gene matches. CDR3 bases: TGTGCCAGCAGCATCTCTAGCGGGGGGGCCTACGAGCAGTACTTC. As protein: CASSISSGGAYEQYF.

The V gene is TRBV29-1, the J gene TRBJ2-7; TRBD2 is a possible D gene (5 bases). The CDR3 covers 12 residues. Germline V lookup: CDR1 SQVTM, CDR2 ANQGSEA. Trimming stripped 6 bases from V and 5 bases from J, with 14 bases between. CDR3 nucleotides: TGCAGCGTCCGAGGGCAGATCAACGAGCAGTACTTC. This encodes CSVRGQINEQYF.

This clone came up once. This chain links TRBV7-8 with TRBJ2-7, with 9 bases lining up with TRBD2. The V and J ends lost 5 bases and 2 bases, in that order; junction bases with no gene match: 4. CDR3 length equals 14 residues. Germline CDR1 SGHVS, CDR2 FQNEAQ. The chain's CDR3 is CASSAGLAPYEQYF. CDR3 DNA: TGTGCCAGCAGCGCGGGACTAGCCCCCTACGAGCAGTACTTC.

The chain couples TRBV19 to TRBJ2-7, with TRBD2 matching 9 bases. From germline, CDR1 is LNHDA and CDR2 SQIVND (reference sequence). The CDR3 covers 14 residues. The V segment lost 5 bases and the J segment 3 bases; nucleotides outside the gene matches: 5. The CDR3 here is CASSPSGEFYEQYF. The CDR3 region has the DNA TGTGCCAGTAGTCCTAGCGGGGAATTCTACGAGCAGTACTTC. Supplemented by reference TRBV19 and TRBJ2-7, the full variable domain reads DGGITQSPKYLFRKEGQNVTLSCEQNLNHDAMYWYRQDPGQGLRLIYYSQIVNDFQKGDIAEGYSVSREKKESFPLTVTSAQKNPTAFYLCASSPSGEFYEQYFGPGTRLTVT.

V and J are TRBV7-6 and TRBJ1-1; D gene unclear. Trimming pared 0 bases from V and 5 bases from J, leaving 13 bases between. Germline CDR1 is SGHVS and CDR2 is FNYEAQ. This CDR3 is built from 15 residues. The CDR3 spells CASSLATLPGTEAFF. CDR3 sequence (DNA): TGTGCCAGCAGCTTAGCCACGTTGCCCGGGACTGAAGCTTTCTTT. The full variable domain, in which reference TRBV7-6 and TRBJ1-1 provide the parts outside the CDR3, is GAGVSQSPRYKVTKRGQDVALRCDPISGHVSLYWYRQALGQGPEFLTYFNYEAQQDKSGLPNDRFSAERPEGSISTLTIQRTEQRDSAMYRCASSLATLPGTEAFFGQGTRLTVV.

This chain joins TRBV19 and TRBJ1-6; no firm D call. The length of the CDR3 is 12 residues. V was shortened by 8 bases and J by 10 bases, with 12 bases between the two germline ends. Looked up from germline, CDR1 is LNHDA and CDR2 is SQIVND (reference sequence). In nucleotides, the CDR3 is TGTGCCAGTTCCTGGGAGCAATCACCCCTCCACTTT. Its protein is CASSWEQSPLHF.

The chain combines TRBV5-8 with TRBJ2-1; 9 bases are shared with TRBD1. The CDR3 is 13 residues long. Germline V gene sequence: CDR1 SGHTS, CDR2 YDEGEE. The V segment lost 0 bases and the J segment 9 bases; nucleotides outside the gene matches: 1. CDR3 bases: TGTGCCAGCAGCTTGGTGGGACAGGGTGAGCAGTTCTTC. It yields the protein CASSLVGQGEQFF.

The CDR3 is CASSFVAGDTGELFF. The CDR3 nucleotides are TGCGCCAGCAGCTTTGTAGCGGGGGACACCGGGGAGCTGTTTTTT. This chain joins TRBV5-1 and TRBJ2-2; 9 bases line up with TRBD2. Trimming cost V 2 bases and J 3 bases; bases outside gene matches: 2. The CDR3 loop spans 15 amino acids. The V gene's germline CDR1 is SGHRS and CDR2 YFSETQ.

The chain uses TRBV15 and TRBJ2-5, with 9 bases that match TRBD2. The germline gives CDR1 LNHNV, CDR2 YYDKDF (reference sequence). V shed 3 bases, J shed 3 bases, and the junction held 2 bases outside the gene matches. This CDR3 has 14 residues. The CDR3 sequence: CATSRRGGEETQYF. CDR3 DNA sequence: TGTGCCACCAGCAGGCGGGGGGGGGAAGAGACCCAGTACTTC.

The CDR3 loop is CASSATSGRFGDNEQFF. CDR3 sequence (DNA): TGTGCCAGCAGTGCGACTAGCGGGAGGTTTGGGGACAATGAGCAGTTCTTC. The chain carries TRBV25-1 and TRBJ2-1, with TRBD2 matching 13 bases. Germline V CDR1 and CDR2: MGHDK, SYGVNS. J was trimmed by 5 bases and V by 4 bases; bases with no gene match: 8. The CDR3 is 17 residues long. The whole variable domain, remainder taken from reference TRBV25-1 and TRBJ2-1, is EADIYQTPRYLVIGTGKKITLECSQTMGHDKMYWYQQDPGMELHLIHYSYGVNSTEKGDLSSESTVSRIRTEHFPLTLESARPSHTSQYLCASSATSGRFGDNEQFFGPGTRLTVL.

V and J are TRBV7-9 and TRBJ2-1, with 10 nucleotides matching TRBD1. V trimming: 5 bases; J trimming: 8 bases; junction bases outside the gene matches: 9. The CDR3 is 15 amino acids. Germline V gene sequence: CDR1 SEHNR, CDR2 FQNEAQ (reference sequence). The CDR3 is CASSIRDRGHDEQFF. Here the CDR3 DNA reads TGTGCCAGCAGCATCCGGGACAGGGGTCACGATGAGCAGTTCTTC.

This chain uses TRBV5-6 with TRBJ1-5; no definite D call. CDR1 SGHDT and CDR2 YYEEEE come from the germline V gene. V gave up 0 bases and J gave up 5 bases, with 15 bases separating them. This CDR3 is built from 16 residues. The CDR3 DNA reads TGTGCCAGCAGCTTGGGAGGGCCGAGGTCCGATCAGCCCCAGCATTTT. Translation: CASSLGGPRSDQPQHF.

This chain's CDR3 is CASSSPWGGGGARVHTQYF. CDR3 sequence (DNA): TGTGCCAGCAGTTCCCCCTGGGGTGGCGGGGGGGCCCGCGTTCATACGCAGTATTTT. The chain recombines TRBV27 with TRBJ2-3; 9 bases are shared with TRBD2. Trimming removed 4 bases from V and 7 bases from J; junction bases left unmatched: 21. The CDR3 sequence is 19 residues long. From germline, CDR1 is MNHEY and CDR2 SMNVEV (reference sequence).